The rows below give T cell receptor beta chains drawn from one sample of a study of blood T cell repertoires in COVID-19. The method was immunoSEQ multiplex PCR; TCRdb's version includes in-frame clones alone and lacks a portion of them. In the table there are 250,000 or so clones, around 80% of which are singletons. The sequencing sample was made of PBMCs or T cells enriched from blood (not recorded which). The receptors derive from a man between 60 and 75 years old who had recovered from COVID-19. CDR3s include the opening cysteine and the closing phenylalanine or tryptophan. A D gene is named only where the DNA matches it firmly. Size tells how often a clone was seen (once, few, many) or the class of an expanded clone, and some rows leave it out.

TRBJ2-1 | TRBV19 | TRBD1 | NA | CASSIGLGQGASYNEQFF | TGTGCCAGTAGTATAGGTCTAGGACAGGGGGCCTCCTACAATGAGCAGTTCTTC
TRBJ2-7 | TRBV14 | NA | NA | CASSQDRGLGEQYF | TGTGCCAGCAGCCAAGACAGGGGCCTGGGGGAGCAGTACTTC
TRBJ2-1 | TRBV5-1 | TRBD2 | NA | CASSQTSGGRYEQFF | TGCGCCAGCAGCCAAACTAGCGGGGGGAGATATGAGCAGTTCTTC
TRBJ2-3 | TRBV5-1 | NA | once | CASSLRGDTSTDTQYF | TGCGCCAGCAGCTTGCGGGGAGATACTAGCACAGATACGCAGTATTTT
TRBJ1-1 | TRBV15 | NA | few | CATSRDHRANTEAFF | TGTGCCACCAGCAGAGATCACAGGGCGAACACTGAAGCTTTCTTT
TRBJ2-1 | TRBV18 | TRBD1 | NA | CASSPGTGPWDEQFF | TGTGCCAGCTCCCCAGGGACAGGGCCTTGGGATGAGCAGTTCTTC
TRBJ2-5 | TRBV7-6 | TRBD2 | NA | CASSPPFRGGAETQYF | TGTGCCAGCAGCCCCCCCTTCCGGGGGGGGGCTGAGACCCAGTACTTC
TRBJ2-3 | TRBV11-3 | TRBD2 | NA | CASSKRLAGGRTDTQYF | TGTGCCAGCAGCAAAAGACTAGCGGGGGGACGCACAGATACGCAGTATTTT
TRBJ1-1 | TRBV3-1/TRBV3-2 | NA | NA | CASSQGGIEAFF | TGTGCCAGCAGCCAAGGGGGCATTGAAGCTTTCTTT
TRBJ1-6 | TRBV9 | TRBD1 | NA | CASSVTGDSPLHF | TGTGCCAGCAGCGTCACAGGGGACTCACCCCTCCACTTT
TRBJ2-2 | TRBV29-1 | NA | once | CSVEDPQTRGGVSTGELFF | TGCAGCGTTGAAGATCCTCAGACCCGAGGGGGGGTCAGCACCGGGGAGCTGTTTTTT
TRBJ1-5 | TRBV6-2/TRBV6-3 | TRBD1 | NA | CASSKDRAGSNQPQHF | TGTGCCAGCAGTAAAGACAGGGCTGGCAGCAATCAGCCCCAGCATTTT
TRBJ1-2 | TRBV9 | TRBD1 | NA | CASSPRDRASVRDGYTF | TGTGCCAGCAGCCCCCGGGACAGGGCCTCAGTTAGGGATGGCTACACCTTC
TRBJ2-7 | TRBV11-2 | NA | NA | CASSFGGHEQYF | TGTGCCAGCAGCTTCGGAGGGCACGAGCAGTACTTC
TRBJ2-5 | TRBV3-1/TRBV3-2 | TRBD1 | NA | CASSGPGQQETQYF | TGTGCCAGCAGCGGACCGGGACAGCAAGAGACCCAGTACTTC
TRBJ2-5 | TRBV5-1 | TRBD1 | NA | CASSLASGGDETQYF | TGCGCCAGCAGCTTGGCTTCAGGGGGCGACGAGACCCAGTACTTC
TRBJ1-1 | TRBV28 | TRBD1 | once | CASSSKQGAMNTEAFF | TGTGCCAGCAGTTCTAAACAGGGGGCAATGAACACTGAAGCTTTCTTT
TRBJ2-3 | TRBV5-1 | TRBD1 | NA | CASSLGQGAQTDTQYF | TGCGCCAGCAGCTTGGGACAGGGGGCGCAGACAGATACGCAGTATTTT
TRBJ1-1 | TRBV19 | TRBD1 | NA | CASPPGQGVWAEAFF | TGTGCCAGTCCTCCGGGACAGGGGGTGTGGGCTGAAGCTTTCTTT
TRBJ1-2 | TRBV9 | NA | NA | CASSEPGGVGYTF | TGTGCCAGCAGCGAGCCCGGTGGTGTGGGCTACACCTTC
TRBJ1-1 | TRBV24-1 | NA | NA | CATSDPGTNTEAFF | TGTGCCACCAGTGATCCGGGAACGAACACTGAAGCTTTCTTT
TRBJ2-7 | TRBV27 | NA | NA | CASSLLGRNYEQYF | TGTGCCAGCAGTTTATTGGGCAGGAACTACGAGCAGTACTTC
TRBJ1-1 | TRBV7-2 | NA | NA | CASSSTGNTEAFF | TGTGCCAGCAGCTCGACAGGGAACACTGAAGCTTTCTTT
TRBJ2-7 | TRBV7-9 | TRBD1 | NA | CASSSGTAPYEQYF | TGTGCCAGCAGTTCCGGGACAGCACCCTACGAGCAGTACTTC
TRBJ2-1 | TRBV7-9 | TRBD1 | NA | CASSLRQGAENEQFF | TGTGCCAGCAGCTTACGACAGGGGGCGGAAAATGAGCAGTTCTTC
TRBJ2-7 | TRBV30 | TRBD2 | NA | CAWGTIYEQYF | TGTGCCTGGGGGACTATTTACGAGCAGTACTTC
TRBJ2-1 | TRBV4-3 | TRBD2 | NA | CASSQVWSAGVYNEQFF | TGCGCCAGCAGCCAAGTCTGGTCAGCGGGGGTCTACAATGAGCAGTTCTTC
TRBJ2-7 | TRBV27 | TRBD1 | once | CASSRDRGQYEQYF | TGTGCCAGCAGCAGAGACAGGGGGCAGTACGAGCAGTACTTC
TRBJ2-7 | TRBV6-2/TRBV6-3 | NA | NA | CASSRTDSYEQYF | TGTGCCAGCAGTAGGACAGATTCCTACGAGCAGTACTTC
TRBJ1-4 | TRBV7-9 | TRBD1 | NA | CASSLATGQGEKLFF | TGTGCCAGCAGCTTAGCCACGGGACAGGGGGAAAAACTGTTTTTT
TRBJ1-2 | TRBV7-2 | NA | NA | CASSSPEVYGYTF | TGTGCCAGCAGCTCACCCGAGGTCTATGGCTACACCTTC
TRBJ2-5 | TRBV5-1 | TRBD1 | NA | CASSSGTASGETQYF | TGCGCCAGCAGCTCCGGGACAGCCTCGGGGGAGACCCAGTACTTC
TRBJ2-7 | TRBV19 | TRBD1 | NA | CASSTQSTGGYEQYF | TGTGCCAGTAGTACTCAATCTACAGGGGGCTACGAGCAGTACTTC
TRBJ2-7 | TRBV4-3 | TRBD1 | NA | CASSHRGTGRRYEQYF | TGCGCCAGCAGCCATCGCGGGACAGGGCGGCGCTACGAGCAGTACTTC
TRBJ2-1 | TRBV6-5 | TRBD2 | NA | CASSLTSGGAHEQFF | TGTGCCAGCAGTTTGACTAGCGGGGGGGCCCATGAGCAGTTCTTC
TRBJ1-2 | TRBV5-5 | NA | NA | CASSLAENYGYTF | TGTGCCAGCAGCTTGGCGGAGAACTATGGCTACACCTTC
TRBJ2-7 | TRBV29-1 | NA | few | CSVEEGLYEQYF | TGCAGCGTTGAAGAGGGGCTCTACGAGCAGTACTTC